The clone carrying this TCR beta chain was seen only a few times. This record belongs to a study of blood T cells in healthy people across ages. It was with a sample-barcoded 5' primer and a J-beta primer mix that a second PCR of roughly 7 to 12 cycles was run. TCRdb re-analysed the 5' RACE reads in MiXCR, keeping a single row per CDR3 protein. The sample has roughly 2 million distinct CDR3 sequences, around half seen once. The material sequenced was blood. The receptor was isolated from a woman aged 35 to 49 in good health.

The CDR3 DNA is TGTGCCAGCAGCCATTCAGGACTAGCTACCCACGAGCAGTACTTC. This codes for CASSHSGLATHEQYF. V is TRBV3-1 and J is TRBJ2-7; 8 bases fit TRBD2. Trimming removed 3 bases from V and 5 bases from J; junction bases left unmatched: 9. Germline CDR1 and CDR2: LGHDT and YNNKEL (reference sequence). This CDR3 is built from 15 residues.